The 8 T cell receptor beta chains in this list originate from one sample, sequenced in a study of blood T cell repertoires in COVID-19. Generated by immunoSEQ multiplex PCR, the TCRdb table keeps only in-frame clones and is missing some. This table has about 280,000 clones, around 89% appearing once. The sample comprised PBMCs or T cells enriched from blood (not recorded which). These receptors were collected from a woman aged 18 to 35 with acute COVID-19.

The gene calls are TRBV2 and TRBJ2-3; 8 nucleotides agree with TRBD2. The CDR3 spans 16 residues. Germline V gene lookup returns CDR1 SNHLY and CDR2 FYNNEI. The J segment lost 4 bases and the V segment lost 3 bases, leaving 9 bases of the junction unmatched. The CDR3 DNA sequence: TGTGCCAGCAGTGAGTTGTTAGCGGGAAGGGCAGATACGCAGTATTTT. Residues: CASSELLAGRADTQYF.

The chain uses TRBV7-9 and TRBJ2-1; the match to TRBD2 covers 11 bases. The V gene's germline CDR1 is SEHNR and CDR2 FQNEAQ (reference sequence). The V and J ends lost 4 bases and 9 bases, in that order; junction bases with no gene match: 11. This CDR3 contains 16 residues. As DNA, the CDR3 is TGTGCCAGCAGCTCGACTAGCGGGAAGGCGTGGGGTGAGCAGTTCTTC. Translating it yields CASSSTSGKAWGEQFF.

The rearrangement uses TRBV7-9 and TRBJ2-3; 13 positions match TRBD2. Trimming at V came to 4 bases and at J to 5 bases, leaving 6 bases not matched to a gene. Germline CDR1 reads SEHNR; CDR2 reads FQNEAQ (reference sequence). This CDR3 is 16 amino acids long. The CDR3 is CASSSGLAGVGDTQYF. As DNA, the CDR3 is TGTGCCAGCAGCTCTGGACTAGCGGGAGTTGGAGATACGCAGTATTTT.

The chain couples TRBV12-5 to TRBJ1-2; 11 bases line up with TRBD1. The CDR3 is 16 residues long. V was pared by 1 base and J by 4 bases, with 5 bases of the junction left unmatched. Per germline, CDR1 LGHNT and CDR2 FRNRAP. CDR3 DNA sequence: TGTGCTAGTGGTTTGGGGACAGGGGGCGGTAGCTATGGCTACACCTTC. As protein: CASGLGTGGGSYGYTF.

V usage is TRBV14 and J usage is TRBJ2-7; D ambiguous. The CDR3 length is 16 residues. The V end lost 2 bases, the J end lost 5 bases, and 19 bases lay between the germline ends. CDR1 and CDR2 from the germline V gene are SGHDN and FVKESK. The CDR3 spells CASSQRNSPPTHEQYF. The DNA for the CDR3 is TGTGCCAGCAGCCAACGGAATAGCCCACCAACCCACGAGCAGTACTTC.

The rearrangement joins TRBV6-4 to TRBJ1-2, with 7 nucleotides matching TRBD1. CDR3 length: 13 amino acids. Looked up from germline, CDR1 is MRHNA and CDR2 is SNTAGT. Trimming at V came to 2 bases and at J to 9 bases, leaving 6 bases not matched to a gene. CDR3 nucleotide sequence: TGTGCCAGCAGTGACGGGACAGAGTGGAGCTACACCTTC. The encoded protein is CASSDGTEWSYTF.

In its sample, this clone was seen once. The genes are TRBV27 and TRBJ2-7; maybe TRBD2 (5 bases). Per the germline V gene, CDR1 is MNHEY and CDR2 is SMNVEV (reference sequence). Between the trimmed V and J ends, which lost 5 bases and 2 bases, there was a span of 16 bases. CDR3 length equals 15 residues. The CDR3 DNA reads as TGTGCCAGCAGTATCACTAGTTTAGGGACCTACGAGCAGTACTTC. Its translation: CASSITSLGTYEQYF.

The J gene is TRBJ2-2, the V gene TRBV4-1; 12 positions match TRBD2. V gave up 1 base and J gave up 11 bases; unmatched junction bases: 14. Germline CDR1 MGHRA, CDR2 YSYEKL. The CDR3 covers 18 residues. The CDR3 region has the DNA TGCGCCAGCAGCCAAGTGGGGGGACTAGCGGGTCCCTCCGCAGAGCTGTTTTTT. Its protein product is CASSQVGGLAGPSAELFF.